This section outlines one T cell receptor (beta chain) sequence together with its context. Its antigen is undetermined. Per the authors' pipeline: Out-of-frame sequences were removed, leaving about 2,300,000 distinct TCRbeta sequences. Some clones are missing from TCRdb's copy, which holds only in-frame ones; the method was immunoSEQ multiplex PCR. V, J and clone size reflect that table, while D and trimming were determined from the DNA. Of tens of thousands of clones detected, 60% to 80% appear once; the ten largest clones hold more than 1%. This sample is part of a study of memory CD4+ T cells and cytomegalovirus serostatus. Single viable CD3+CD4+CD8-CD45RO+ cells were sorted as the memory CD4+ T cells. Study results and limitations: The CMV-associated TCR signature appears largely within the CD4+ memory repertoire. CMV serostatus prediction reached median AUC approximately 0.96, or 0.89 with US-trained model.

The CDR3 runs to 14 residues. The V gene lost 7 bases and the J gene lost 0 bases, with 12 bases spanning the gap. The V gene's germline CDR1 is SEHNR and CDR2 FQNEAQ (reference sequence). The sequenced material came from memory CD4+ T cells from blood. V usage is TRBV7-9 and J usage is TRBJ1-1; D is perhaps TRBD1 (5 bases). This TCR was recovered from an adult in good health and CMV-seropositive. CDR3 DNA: TGTGCCAGCACCGACGAGGGGATGAACACTGAAGCTTTCTTT. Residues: CASTDEGMNTEAFF. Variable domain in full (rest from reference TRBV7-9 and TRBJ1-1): DTGVSQNPRHKITKRGQNVTFRCDPISEHNRLYWYRQTLGQGPEFLTYFQNEAQLEKSRLLSDRFSAERPKGSFSTLEIQRTEQGDSAMYLCASTDEGMNTEAFFGQGTRLTVV.